The 28 T cell receptor beta chains given below trace back to one sample, sequenced in a study of cytomegalovirus exposure and HLA in healthy donors. 60 Vbeta and 13 Jbeta primers were used in PCR. Sequenced by immunoSEQ multiplex PCR; TCRdb stores in-frame clones only, minus some. The table includes more than 65,000 clones, about 78% detected once. The specimen was PBMCs. The receptors originated from a young man in good health and CMV-seropositive.

The chain has TRBV5-1 and TRBJ1-4; D may be TRBD1 (6 bases). Germline V lookup: CDR1 SGHRS, CDR2 YFSETQ. V gave up 4 bases and J gave up 7 bases, with 17 bases separating them. This CDR3 spans 15 amino acids. The CDR3 sequence: CASSPETGLGEKLFF. CDR3 in DNA: TGCGCCAGCAGCCCGGAGACAGGATTGGGTGAAAAACTGTTTTTT.

CDR3 amino acids: CASSKQGGYGYTF. In nucleotides, the CDR3 is TGTGCCAGCTCAAAGCAGGGGGGATATGGCTACACCTTC. This chain connects TRBV28 to TRBJ1-2; 7 nucleotides match TRBD1. The CDR3 is 13 residues long. Trimming took 8 bases from V and 5 from J; bases not matched to a gene: 8. Germline V lookup: CDR1 MDHEN, CDR2 SYDVKM.

CDR3 DNA sequence: TGTGCCAGCAGCCCAAGCAGGGGGCTACAAGAGACCCAGTACTTC. It is translated as CASSPSRGLQETQYF. The gene calls are TRBV7-9 and TRBJ2-5; 8 bases match TRBD1. Germline V gene data show CDR1 as SEHNR and CDR2 as FQNEAQ (reference sequence). The CDR3 runs to 15 residues. With V trimmed by 5 bases and J by 2 bases, 7 bases remained unmatched.

V gene TRBV25-1 combines with J gene TRBJ1-1; D is uncertain. The CDR3 extends over 12 amino acids. V was clipped by 3 bases and J by 10 bases, with 12 bases between them. Germline V gives CDR1 MGHDK, CDR2 SYGVNS. This chain's CDR3 is CASSDHREVAFF. Written as DNA, the CDR3 is TGTGCCAGCAGTGACCACAGAGAAGTAGCTTTCTTT.

This clone was recorded once. This rearrangement joins TRBV28 to TRBJ1-5; the match to TRBD1 covers 10 bases. CDR3 length: 15 amino acids. Trimming removed 5 bases from V and 2 bases from J; junction bases left unmatched: 3. Germline loops: CDR1 MDHEN, CDR2 SYDVKM. The CDR3 bases are TGTGCCAGCAGTCGTGGACAGGGGGGCAATCAGCCCCAGCATTTT. Residues: CASSRGQGGNQPQHF.

The chain is built from TRBV5-4 and TRBJ1-2; D is perhaps TRBD1 (6 bases). Trimming stripped 2 bases from V and 0 bases from J, with 14 bases between. The CDR3 consists of 16 residues. Germline CDR1 and CDR2: SGHNT and YYREEE (reference sequence). In DNA form, the CDR3 reads TGTGCCAGCAGCTTCGCTGGGCGGACAGCTAACTATGGCTACACCTTC. Translating gives CASSFAGRTANYGYTF. The whole variable domain, filled in from reference TRBV5-4 and TRBJ1-2, reads ETGVTQSPTHLIKTRGQQVTLRCSSQSGHNTVSWYQQALGQGPQFIFQYYREEENGRGNFPPRFSGLQFPNYSSELNVNALELDDSALYLCASSFAGRTANYGYTFGSGTRLTVV.

V usage is TRBV28 and J usage is TRBJ2-3, with 8 positions matching TRBD1. Trimming at V came to 2 bases and at J to 7 bases, leaving 14 bases not matched to a gene. Germline lookup yields CDR1 MDHEN and CDR2 SYDVKM. The CDR3 has 17 amino acids. The CDR3 is CASSLQRQGISLHTQYF. The DNA of the CDR3 is TGTGCCAGCAGTTTACAACGACAGGGGATTAGTTTGCATACGCAGTATTTT.

The V and J genes are TRBV14 and TRBJ2-1; TRBD2 matches at 10 bases. CDR3 length equals 15 residues. Germline V gives CDR1 SGHDN, CDR2 FVKESK. Trimming cost V 3 bases and J 9 bases; bases outside gene matches: 8. Written as DNA, the CDR3 is TGTGCCAGCAGCCAGGGGAGACTAGCGGGCTTTGAGCAGTTCTTC. It yields the protein CASSQGRLAGFEQFF.

This chain links TRBV11-2 with TRBJ2-7; weak D call: TRBD1 (6 bases). Germline V gene data show CDR1 as SGHAT and CDR2 as FQNNGV. Trimming stripped 5 bases from V and 6 bases from J, with 29 bases between. The CDR3 is 18 amino acids. CDR3 in amino acids: CASSLNYLQGTRLPEQYF. Written as DNA, the CDR3 is TGTGCCAGCAGCCTAAACTATTTACAGGGCACCCGTCTCCCCGAGCAGTACTTC.

The V and J genes are TRBV5-1 and TRBJ1-1; the D is unclear. This CDR3 has 13 amino acids. Germline V gene sequence: CDR1 SGHRS, CDR2 YFSETQ. V was trimmed by 7 bases and J by 1 base, leaving 11 bases between them. CDR3 region: CASLGHGNTEAFF. The CDR3 DNA is TGCGCCAGCCTAGGTCACGGGAACACTGAAGCTTTCTTT. Supplemented by reference TRBV5-1 and TRBJ1-1, the full variable domain reads KAGVTQTPRYLIKTRGQQVTLSCSPISGHRSVSWYQQTPGQGLQFLFEYFSETQRNKGNFPGRFSGRQFSNSRSEMNVSTLELGDSALYLCASLGHGNTEAFFGQGTRLTVV.

This clone was seen a handful of times. The chain employs TRBV14 and TRBJ1-1, with D uncertain. The CDR3 runs 13 residues. Germline values: CDR1 SGHDN, CDR2 FVKESK. The V end was cut by 4 bases, the J end by 3 bases, with 9 bases between. The CDR3 sequence: CASSLYEDTEAFF. DNA for the CDR3: TGTGCCAGCAGCCTATATGAGGACACTGAAGCTTTCTTT.

This clone has just a few counts. The chain recombines TRBV4-1 with TRBJ2-5; D is perhaps TRBD1 (6 bases). Deletions cut 0 bases from V and 5 bases from J, with 13 bases between. The length of the CDR3 is 15 residues. The V gene's germline CDR1 is MGHRA and CDR2 YSYEKL. In DNA, the CDR3 is TGCGCCAGCAGCCAAGAACGTCAGGGGCTGGAGACCCAGTACTTC. This gives the protein CASSQERQGLETQYF.

The chain couples TRBV9 to TRBJ2-7; 12 bases align to TRBD2. The germline gives CDR1 SGDLS, CDR2 YYNGEE. The V gene end was trimmed by 0 bases and the J gene end by 3 bases; junction bases not matched to a gene: 1. This CDR3 is built from 15 residues. The CDR3 DNA is TGTGCCAGCAGCGTAGCGGGACTAGCGGGCTACGAGCAGTACTTC. Translated: CASSVAGLAGYEQYF.

The rearrangement uses TRBV12-5 and TRBJ1-1; 7 bases are shared with TRBD1. CDR3 length equals 17 residues. With V trimmed by 7 bases and J by 0 bases, 14 bases remained unmatched. The germline V gene encodes CDR1 LGHNT and CDR2 FRNRAP. The CDR3 is CASARTGQGVLNTEAFF. CDR3 in DNA: TGTGCTAGTGCCCGGACGGGGCAGGGGGTTTTGAACACTGAAGCTTTCTTT.

The gene calls are TRBV4-1 and TRBJ2-7; TRBD1 aligns across 10 bases. In germline, CDR1 is MGHRA, CDR2 YSYEKL. CDR3 length: 16 amino acids. Trimming took 0 bases from V and 0 from J; bases not matched to a gene: 2. This CDR3 reads CASSQDRTGGSYEQYF. CDR3 coding DNA: TGCGCCAGCAGCCAAGATCGGACAGGGGGCTCCTACGAGCAGTACTTC.

The chain has TRBV7-6 and TRBJ2-3; 9 positions match TRBD1. Trimming at V came to 1 base and at J to 3 bases, leaving 8 bases not matched to a gene. This CDR3 has 17 amino acids. Germline V gene data show CDR1 as SGHVS and CDR2 as FNYEAQ. The CDR3 sequence: CASSLGVGTGSTDTQYF. For the CDR3, the DNA is TGTGCCAGCAGCTTAGGAGTTGGGACAGGGTCTACAGATACGCAGTATTTT.

J is TRBJ1-1 and V is TRBV25-1; unclear D gene. Per germline, CDR1 MGHDK and CDR2 SYGVNS. CDR3 length: 13 residues. The V and J ends lost 1 base and 4 bases respectively, with 7 bases between them. The chain's CDR3 is CASSESWSTEAFF. CDR3 nucleotides: TGTGCCAGCAGTGAATCCTGGAGCACTGAAGCTTTCTTT.

Written as DNA, the CDR3 is TGTGCCAGCAGTCGTCCGGACAGATTCTACGAGCAGTACTTC. Translated: CASSRPDRFYEQYF. The chain joins TRBV28 to TRBJ2-7; D is perhaps TRBD1 (6 bases). CDR1 MDHEN and CDR2 SYDVKM come from the germline V gene. This CDR3 region has 14 residues. Trimming left V 5 bases short and J 3 bases short, with 14 bases between.

The chain recombines TRBV4-1 with TRBJ2-1; D gene ambiguous. Germline CDR1 and CDR2: MGHRA and YSYEKL. The V gene lost 3 bases and the J gene lost 6 bases, with 21 bases spanning the gap. The CDR3 runs 17 residues. As DNA, the CDR3 is TGCGCCAGCAGCCAGCCTGAGGCGGCTAACCGACCCAATGAGCAGTTCTTC. Amino acid sequence: CASSQPEAANRPNEQFF.

This chain uses TRBV6-5 with TRBJ1-3; 7 nucleotides align to TRBD1. V shed 5 bases, J shed 7 bases, and the junction held 2 bases outside the gene matches. The CDR3 sequence is 12 residues long. Germline assignment: CDR1 MNHEY and CDR2 SVGAGI. CDR3 nucleotide sequence: TGTGCCAGCAGTCGGACAGGCAACACCATATATTTT. Translated, it gives CASSRTGNTIYF.

The chain joins TRBV18 to TRBJ2-3; D not resolved. The CDR3 covers 15 residues. Trimming took 4 bases from V and 0 from J, leaving 11 bases between them. The V gene's germline CDR1 is KGHSH and CDR2 LQKENI. CDR3 region: CASSLQLTSTDTQYF. DNA of the CDR3: TGTGCCAGCTCACTCCAGCTGACTAGCACAGATACGCAGTATTTT.

The chain uses TRBV9 and TRBJ1-2; 7 bases are a match to TRBD1. The CDR3 runs 14 residues. V shed 3 bases, J shed 7 bases, and the junction held 9 bases outside the gene matches. Germline V CDR1 and CDR2: SGDLS, YYNGEE. CDR3 sequence reads: CASSARQGDVGYTF. The CDR3 nucleotides read TGTGCCAGCAGCGCCCGACAGGGAGATGTTGGCTACACCTTC. The whole variable domain, remainder taken from reference TRBV9 and TRBJ1-2, is DSGVTQTPKHLITATGQRVTLRCSPRSGDLSVYWYQQSLDQGLQFLIQYYNGEERAKGNILERFSAQQFPDLHSELNLSSLELGDSALYFCASSARQGDVGYTFGSGTRLTVV.

This rearrangement joins TRBV5-8 to TRBJ2-7; D call uncertain. Germline V gene data show CDR1 as SGHTS and CDR2 as YDEGEE. The CDR3 is 14 residues long. V was cut by 1 base and J by 4 bases, with 12 bases left in between. CDR3 sequence (DNA): TGTGCCAGCAGCTTGCCCAGGCACCCTTACGAGCAGTACTTC. Encoded protein: CASSLPRHPYEQYF.

The V and J genes are TRBV5-1 and TRBJ2-7; 7 positions agree with TRBD2. Germline V CDR1 and CDR2: SGHRS, YFSETQ. Trimming at V came to 0 bases and at J to 2 bases, leaving 11 bases not matched to a gene. CDR3 length: 17 amino acids. The CDR3 DNA reads TGCGCCAGCAGCTTGGGGCTACGTAGCGGGCCCACCTACGAGCAGTACTTC. Its protein is CASSLGLRSGPTYEQYF. The variable domain in full, completed from reference TRBV5-1 and TRBJ2-7, reads KAGVTQTPRYLIKTRGQQVTLSCSPISGHRSVSWYQQTPGQGLQFLFEYFSETQRNKGNFPGRFSGRQFSNSRSEMNVSTLELGDSALYLCASSLGLRSGPTYEQYFGPGTRLTVT.

The chain combines TRBV5-6 with TRBJ2-1, with 7 bases matching TRBD2. V was clipped by 0 bases and J by 2 bases; unmatched bases: 8. CDR1 and CDR2 (germline): SGHDT, YYEEEE. The CDR3 contains 17 residues. The CDR3 nucleotides read TGTGCCAGCAGCTTGGGTCTGGGCGGGAGCGCCTACAATGAGCAGTTCTTC. Its protein is CASSLGLGGSAYNEQFF.

The chain uses TRBV7-9 and TRBJ2-7; possibly TRBD2 for D (5 bases). V lost 1 base and J 2 bases, leaving 9 bases between the germline ends. Germline lookup yields CDR1 SEHNR and CDR2 FQNEAQ (reference sequence). The CDR3 extends over 14 amino acids. CDR3 loop: CASSLDGNPYEQYF. The CDR3 DNA reads TGTGCCAGCAGCTTAGACGGGAATCCCTACGAGCAGTACTTC.

This clone was counted once. The chain combines TRBV25-1 with TRBJ2-7; D is unclear. V was pared by 4 bases and J by 7 bases, with 11 bases between. The V gene's germline CDR1 is MGHDK and CDR2 SYGVNS. This CDR3 region has 12 residues. CDR3 coding DNA: TGTGCCAGCAGTGCAACAGCTTGGGAGCAGTACTTC. Its translation: CASSATAWEQYF.

This clone has a single count. The rearrangement uses TRBV20-1 and TRBJ2-7, with D possibly matching TRBD1 (5 bases). The V end lost 5 bases, the J end lost 4 bases, and 9 bases lay between the germline ends. CDR3 size: 11 residues. CDR1 is DFQATT and CDR2 is SNEGSKA in the germline V gene (reference sequence). The CDR3 nucleotides are TGCAGTGCTGGGGCAGCGTACGAGCAGTACTTC. Protein sequence: CSAGAAYEQYF.